The 10 T cell receptor beta chains given below trace back to one sample, sequenced in a study of response to subunit inactivated influenza vaccine. TCRdb ran MiXCR on the RT-PCR reads and lists one entry per CDR3 protein. The sample gives around 710,000 distinct CDR3 sequences, approximately 14% of which show up once; around 7% is in the top ten. Material: PBMCs from blood, obtained around 15 days before vaccination. These receptors originate from a man aged 50 or older who received an inactivated influenza vaccine.

This clonotype occurred a few times. V and J are TRBV6-1 and TRBJ2-2; no definite D call. This CDR3 has 14 amino acids. Looked up from germline, CDR1 is MNHNS and CDR2 is SASEGT. The V end was cut by 5 bases, the J end by 4 bases, with 11 bases between. CDR3 DNA: TGTGCCAGCAGTACCCGGCTAGGCACCGGGGAGCTGTTTTTT. It is translated as CASSTRLGTGELFF.

The chain combines TRBV4-2 with TRBJ2-3; no reliable D call. Trimming removed 0 bases at V and 1 base at J, with 8 bases between. CDR1 and CDR2 from the germline V gene are LGHNA and YNFKEQ. This CDR3 comprises 15 residues. The CDR3 reads CASSQDWRRTDTQYF. The CDR3 DNA sequence: TGTGCCAGCAGCCAAGATTGGCGGCGCACAGATACGCAGTATTTT.

V usage is TRBV7-2 and J usage is TRBJ2-2; TRBD1 might be the D (5 bases). The CDR3 spans 15 residues. Trimming removed 2 bases from V and 6 bases from J, with 13 bases in between. Germline loops: CDR1 SGHTA, CDR2 FQGNSA. CDR3 in DNA: TGTGCCAGCAGCTTAAATCCAGGGTCCCCCGGGGAGCTGTTTTTT. Translated: CASSLNPGSPGELFF.

The chain carries TRBV6-6 and TRBJ2-3, with 13 bases fitting TRBD2. V lost 6 bases to trimming and J lost 5 bases; unmatched junction nucleotides: 8. There are 16 residues in the CDR3. CDR1 MNHNY and CDR2 SVGAGI come from the germline V gene (reference sequence). The CDR3 DNA reads TGTGCCAGCAGCCCCACTAGCGGGGGGGCCTTAGATACGCAGTATTTT. Its translation: CASSPTSGGALDTQYF.

This rearrangement joins TRBV9 to TRBJ2-1, with TRBD2 identical over 8 bases. After removal of 1 base from V and 6 bases from J, the junction contained 9 bases not matched to a gene. The CDR3 runs to 16 residues. CDR1 is SGDLS, CDR2 YYNGEE, per germline. DNA of the CDR3: TGTGCCAGCAGCGTAATGTCGGGGGGGAGTTCCAATGAGCAGTTCTTC. This codes for CASSVMSGGSSNEQFF.

In its sample, this clonotype was seen a few times. The chain carries TRBV7-9 and TRBJ2-7; 11 bases map to TRBD2. This CDR3 contains 17 residues. Germline V gene data show CDR1 as SEHNR and CDR2 as FQNEAQ (reference sequence). V lost 2 bases to trimming and J lost 3 bases; unmatched junction nucleotides: 9. Here the CDR3 reads CASSLLRTSGSYYEQYF. CDR3 nucleotides: TGTGCCAGCAGCTTATTGCGGACTAGCGGGTCCTACTACGAGCAGTACTTC.

This clonotype was recorded a few times. The V and J genes are TRBV28 and TRBJ1-3; D not resolved. Germline values: CDR1 MDHEN, CDR2 SYDVKM. CDR3 length equals 16 residues. V gave up 1 base and J gave up 0 bases, with 10 bases separating them. Written as DNA, the CDR3 is TGTGCCAGCAGTTTATCGGGCCTCCACTCTGGAAACACCATATATTTT. Translating gives CASSLSGLHSGNTIYF.

A remark on this clonotype: The DNA is omitted, as the CDR3 cannot be located on it reliably, and the CDR3 follows TCRdb's listing. The chain combines TRBV6-5 with TRBJ2-7; TRBD1 reflects the table's D call only, with no check against the DNA. The CDR3 length is 15 residues, termini included. Germline-derived CDR1 and CDR2 are MNHEY and SVGAGI. This chain's CDR3 is CASSSSTSREHHLYF.

This clonotype appeared many times. Written as DNA, the CDR3 is TGTGCCAGCAGTCATATTGGGGGACTACCGAACACCGGGGAGCTGTTTTTT. Translating it yields CASSHIGGLPNTGELFF. The V call is TRBV6-2 or TRBV6-3, the J call TRBJ2-2, with 7 bases aligning to TRBD2. The junction had 9 bases not matched to a gene; V was cut back by 5 bases and J by 0 bases. The length of the CDR3 is 17 residues. Germline CDR1 reads MNHEY; CDR2 reads SVGEGT.

The chain uses TRBV7-7 and TRBJ2-5; TRBD1 agrees at 7 bases. This CDR3 spans 15 amino acids. The V gene's germline CDR1 is SSHAT and CDR2 FNYEAQ (reference sequence). V lost 5 bases to trimming and J lost 4 bases; unmatched junction nucleotides: 10. The chain's CDR3 is CASSRSWAGGETQYF. In DNA form, the CDR3 reads TGTGCCAGCAGCCGATCATGGGCAGGGGGAGAGACCCAGTACTTC.